The rows below give T cell receptor beta chains drawn from one sample of a study of beta chain features in type 1 diabetes. The repertoire was sequenced with immunoSEQ multiplex PCR; TCRdb's copy has only in-frame clones and lacks some. Here the sample spans 600,000 to 650,000 clones, roughly 16% being singletons. Sequencing input: naive CD4+ T cells from blood. These receptors all come from a man younger than 35 in good health. Both conserved end residues are part of each CDR3. D genes are given only for firm matches. Part of the rows lack a size; the others show once, few, many or a class for expanded clones.

TRBV18	many	NA	TRBJ2-1	TGTGCCAGCTCCCACACAGGAGAGCAGTTCTTC	CASSHTGEQFF
TRBV6-1	NA	NA	TRBJ2-3	TGTGCCAGCAGGAGGCTCCAGATGAGCACAGATACGCAGTATTTT	CASRRLQMSTDTQYF
TRBV5-6	NA	NA	TRBJ2-5	TGTGCCAGCAGCTTGGCTCAGCTCCAAGAGACCCAGTACTTC	CASSLAQLQETQYF
TRBV28	NA	NA	TRBJ2-7	TGTGCCAGCAGAGACTCTCACAGGGACCCATTCGAGCAGTACTTC	CASRDSHRDPFEQYF
TRBV7-2	few	NA	TRBJ2-3	TGTGCCAGCAGCTTTTTCCAGGGAAGGGATACGCAGTATTTT	CASSFFQGRDTQYF
TRBV10-2	few	TRBD1	TRBJ1-1	TGCGCCAGCCAGGGACAGATGAACACTGAAGCTTTCTTT	CASQGQMNTEAFF
TRBV6-5	NA	NA	TRBJ1-1	TGTGCCAGCAGTAAAGGGACTGAAGCTTTCTTT	CASSKGTEAFF
TRBV29-1	NA	TRBD1	TRBJ2-3	TGCAGCGTTTGGGACAGGGGGCCAACAGATACGCAGTATTTT	CSVWDRGPTDTQYF
TRBV7-8	few	NA	TRBJ1-1	TGTGCCAGCAGCTTAGGACAGATTGAAGCTTTCTTT	CASSLGQIEAFF
TRBV5-1	few	NA	TRBJ1-1	TGCGCCAGCATCCCCCTCGACAGGTCCAAGGGGGCTTTCTTT	CASIPLDRSKGAFF
TRBV6-1	NA	TRBD2	TRBJ2-3	TGTGCCAGCAGTCTAGCGGGAGGTATAGATACGCAGTATTTT	CASSLAGGIDTQYF
TRBV6-5	few	NA	TRBJ1-3	TGTGCCAGCAGTCCTACAGGGACTGGAAACACCATATATTTT	CASSPTGTGNTIYF
TRBV6-5	few	NA	TRBJ1-2	TGTGCCAGCAGTTATAAGGCTTACTATGGCTACACCTTC	CASSYKAYYGYTF
TRBV5-1	NA	NA	TRBJ2-2	TGCGCCAGCAGCTTGGTCTTCGAACTGGGCACCGGGGAGCTGTTTTTT	CASSLVFELGTGELFF
TRBV30	few	TRBD1	TRBJ2-7	TGTGCCTGGAGTGTACCGTTGGGGACAGAGAGAAAGGAAAGGTACGAGCAGTACTTC	CAWSVPLGTERKERYEQYF
TRBV28	NA	NA	TRBJ1-2	TGTGCCAGCAGTTTCCGCCACGCCCCGACAGTGCACTATGGCTACACCTTC	CASSFRHAPTVHYGYTF
TRBV5-1	NA	NA	TRBJ2-5	TGCGCCAGCAGCTTGGGTGGGAAGGAAGAGACCCAGTACTTC	CASSLGGKEETQYF
TRBV5-4	few	TRBD1	TRBJ2-1	TGTGCCAGCAGCTTAATCGCGGGACAGGGATTCAATGAGCAGTTCTTC	CASSLIAGQGFNEQFF
TRBV10-3	few	NA	TRBJ1-5	TGTGCCATCAGCCCCGGACTCCATAGCAATCAGCCCCAGCATTTT	CAISPGLHSNQPQHF
TRBV2	NA	NA	TRBJ2-6	TGTGCCAGCAGCCGACCCTCTGGGGCCAACGTCCTGACTTTC	CASSRPSGANVLTF
TRBV25-1	few	NA	TRBJ2-6	TGTGCCAGCAGTGAATATGGGGGGAGCTCTGGGGCCAACGTCCTGACTTTC	CASSEYGGSSGANVLTF
TRBV7-2	NA	TRBD1	TRBJ2-1	TGTGCCAGCATGAAGGGCGACAGGGGGCCCAATGAGCAGTTCTTC	CASMKGDRGPNEQFF
TRBV12-2	NA	NA	TRBJ2-3	TGTGCAAGTCGCTTAGATAGGGGGGGACCGCCGACAGGCGATAGCACAGATACGCAGTATTTT	CASRLDRGGPPTGDSTDTQYF
TRBV28	few	TRBD2	TRBJ2-5	TGTGCCAGCAGTTTACACTTAGGGAGGGAGGAGACCCAGTACTTC	CASSLHLGREETQYF
TRBV27	NA	TRBD1	TRBJ1-1	TGTGCCAGCCGTCCAGGGACAGGGTGGACCACTGAAGCTTTCTTT	CASRPGTGWTTEAFF
TRBV11-2	few	NA	TRBJ2-7	TGTGCCAGCAGCTTTTACCGCCAGGGAGCCCACGAGCAGTACTTC	CASSFYRQGAHEQYF
TRBV5-6	NA	NA	TRBJ2-7	TGTGCCAGCGTCACCAGCCGGCAGGGCCGATACGAGCAGTACTTC	CASVTSRQGRYEQYF
TRBV4-3	few	TRBD2	TRBJ2-7	TGCGCCAGCAGCCGCGGGGGGTTCGGCTCCTACGAGCAGTACTTC	CASSRGGFGSYEQYF
TRBV19	few	TRBD1	TRBJ1-5	TGTGCCAGTAGCGGGACAGGCCTTAGGACCAGCCCCCAGCATTTT	CASSGTGLRTSPQHF
TRBV21-1	many	NA	TRBJ2-5	TGTGCCAGCAGGGAAGAGACCCAGTACTTC	CASREETQYF
TRBV18	few	TRBD1	TRBJ1-2	TGTGCCAGCTCACCACCGGGACAGGGACCTAACTATGGCTACACCTTC	CASSPPGQGPNYGYTF
TRBV7-2	NA	TRBD1	TRBJ1-5	TGTGCCAGCAGCCTAACGACAGGGGTTGGCAATCAGCCCCAGCATTTT	CASSLTTGVGNQPQHF
TRBV7-2	once	NA	TRBJ2-1	TGTGCCAGCAGCTCCATCCTACGGTACAATGAGCAGTTCTTC	CASSSILRYNEQFF